Described below is a single T cell receptor (beta chain) sequence and its context. As yet, its antigen is unknown. Profiled with immunoSEQ multiplex PCR; TCRdb holds only in-frame clones, not every one. Altogether 380,000 or so clones are present, 83% being singletons, with the ten largest covering around 7%. This entry comes from a study of Ad26.COV2.S vaccination and SARS-CoV-2 variants. On the study more broadly: Ad26.COV2.S, an intramuscular injection, was given once or twice 56 days apart. Whole-study findings and limits: People who got the vaccine or the placebo had similar non-spike TCR breadth.

Treatment specified: around 19 received Ad26.COV2.S at low or high dose, single or two shots; roughly 5 received placebo; per-sample allocation not given. On day 63 after the first injection, vaccine and placebo recipients gave samples. An adult aged 18-55 years in Boston served as the donor. The CDR3 spans 11 residues. The ends were cut back, 4 bases at V and 4 bases at J, with 5 bases in the middle. The receptor comes from a person between 18 and 65 years old who received the Ad26.COV2.S COVID-19 vaccine or a placebo. J is TRBJ2-7 and V is TRBV12-3 or TRBV12-4, with a possible D match to TRBD1 (5 bases). The sample consisted of peripheral blood, taken in a trial of Ad26.COV2.S vaccine versus placebo. CDR3: CASSYRYEQYF. CDR3 nucleotide sequence: TGTGCCAGCAGTTACAGGTACGAGCAGTACTTC.